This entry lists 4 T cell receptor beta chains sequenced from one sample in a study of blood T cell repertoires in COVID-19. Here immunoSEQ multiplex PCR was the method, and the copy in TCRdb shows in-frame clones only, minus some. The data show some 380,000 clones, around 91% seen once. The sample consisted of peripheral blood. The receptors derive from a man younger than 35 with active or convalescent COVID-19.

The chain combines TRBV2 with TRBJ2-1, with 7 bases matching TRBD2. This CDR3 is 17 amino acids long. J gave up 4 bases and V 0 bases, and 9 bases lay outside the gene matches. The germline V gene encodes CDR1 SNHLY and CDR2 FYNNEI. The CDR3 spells CASSEAQWLAEYNEQFF. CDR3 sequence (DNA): TGTGCCAGCAGTGAAGCGCAGTGGCTAGCGGAGTACAATGAGCAGTTCTTC.

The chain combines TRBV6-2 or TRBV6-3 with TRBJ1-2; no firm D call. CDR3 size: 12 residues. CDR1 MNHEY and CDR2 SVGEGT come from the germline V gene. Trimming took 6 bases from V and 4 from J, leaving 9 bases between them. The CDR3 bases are TGTGCCAGCAGCCTGAGAGGCTATGGCTACACCTTC. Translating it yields CASSLRGYGYTF.

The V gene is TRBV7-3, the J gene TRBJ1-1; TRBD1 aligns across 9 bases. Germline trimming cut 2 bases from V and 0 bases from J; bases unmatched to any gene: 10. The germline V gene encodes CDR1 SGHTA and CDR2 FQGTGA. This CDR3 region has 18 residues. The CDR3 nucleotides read TGTGCCAGCAGCTTACGGGGACAGGGCCTGGGGATGAACACTGAAGCTTTCTTT. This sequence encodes CASSLRGQGLGMNTEAFF.

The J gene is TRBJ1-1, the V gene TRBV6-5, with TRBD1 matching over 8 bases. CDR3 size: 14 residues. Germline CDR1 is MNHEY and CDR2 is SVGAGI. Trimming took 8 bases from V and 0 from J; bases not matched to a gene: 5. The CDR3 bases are TGTGCCAGCGGCCGGACAGGGATGAACACTGAAGCTTTCTTT. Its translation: CASGRTGMNTEAFF.